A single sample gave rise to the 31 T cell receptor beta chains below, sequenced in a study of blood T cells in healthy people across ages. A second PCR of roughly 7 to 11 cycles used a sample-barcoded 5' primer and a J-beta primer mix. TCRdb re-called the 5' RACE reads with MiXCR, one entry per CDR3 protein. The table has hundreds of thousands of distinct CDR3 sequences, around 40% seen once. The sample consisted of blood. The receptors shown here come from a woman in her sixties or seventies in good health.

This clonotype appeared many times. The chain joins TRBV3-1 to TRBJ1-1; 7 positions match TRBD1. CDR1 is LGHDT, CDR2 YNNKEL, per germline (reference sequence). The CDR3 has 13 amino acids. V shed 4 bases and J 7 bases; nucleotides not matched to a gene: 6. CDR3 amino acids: CASSPRDRGEAFF. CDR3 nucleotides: TGTGCCAGCAGCCCCCGGGACAGAGGTGAAGCTTTCTTT.

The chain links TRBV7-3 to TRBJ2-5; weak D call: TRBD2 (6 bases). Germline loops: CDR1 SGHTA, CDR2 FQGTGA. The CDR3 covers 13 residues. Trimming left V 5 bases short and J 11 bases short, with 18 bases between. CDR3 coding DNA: TGTGCCAGCAGCACGACTAGTTCCAATGAGCAGTACTTC. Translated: CASSTTSSNEQYF.

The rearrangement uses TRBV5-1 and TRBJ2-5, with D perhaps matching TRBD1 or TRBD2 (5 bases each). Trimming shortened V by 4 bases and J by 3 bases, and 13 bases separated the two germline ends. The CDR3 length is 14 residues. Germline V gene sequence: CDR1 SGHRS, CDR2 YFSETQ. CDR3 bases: TGCGCCAGCAGCCTCCGGGACGTGAAAGAGACCCAGTACTTC. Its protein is CASSLRDVKETQYF.

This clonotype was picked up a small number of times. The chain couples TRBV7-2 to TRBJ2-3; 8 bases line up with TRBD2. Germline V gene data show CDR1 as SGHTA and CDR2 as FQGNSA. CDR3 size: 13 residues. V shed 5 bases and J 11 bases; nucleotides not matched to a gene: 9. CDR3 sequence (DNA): TGTGCCAGCAGCCCACTTAGGAGCGGGGGGCAGTATTTT. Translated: CASSPLRSGGQYF.

CDR3 DNA: TGTGCCAGCAGTTACTCGGATATGTCCGTAAGGGGATGCAATGAGCAGTTCTTC. This translates into CASSYSDMSVRGCNEQFF. The rearrangement links TRBV6-2 or TRBV6-3 to TRBJ2-1, with D perhaps matching TRBD1 (5 bases). V was shortened by 0 bases and J by 6 bases, with 21 bases between the two germline ends. From germline, CDR1 is MNHEY and CDR2 SVGEGT. This CDR3 has 18 amino acids.

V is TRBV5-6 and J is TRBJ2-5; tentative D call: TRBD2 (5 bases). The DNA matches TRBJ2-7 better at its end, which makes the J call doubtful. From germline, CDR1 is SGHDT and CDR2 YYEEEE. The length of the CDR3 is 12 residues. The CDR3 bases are TGTGCCAGCAGCCTTAGCGTCCTCGAGCAGTACTTC. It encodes CASSLSVLEQYF.

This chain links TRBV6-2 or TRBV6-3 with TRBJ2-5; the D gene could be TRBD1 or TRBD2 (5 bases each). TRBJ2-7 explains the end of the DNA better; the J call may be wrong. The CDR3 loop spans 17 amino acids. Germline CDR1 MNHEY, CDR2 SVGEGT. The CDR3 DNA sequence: TGTGCCAGCAGTTTCGACTCCGGGTCTAGCCAGGGACACGAGCAGTACTTC. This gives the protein CASSFDSGSSQGHEQYF.

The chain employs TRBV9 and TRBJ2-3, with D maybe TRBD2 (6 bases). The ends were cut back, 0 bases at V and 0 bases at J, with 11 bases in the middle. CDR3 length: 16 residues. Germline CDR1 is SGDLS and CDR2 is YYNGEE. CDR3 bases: TGTGCCAGCAGCGTAGCCGGGAGCTCTAGCACAGATACGCAGTATTTT. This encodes CASSVAGSSSTDTQYF.

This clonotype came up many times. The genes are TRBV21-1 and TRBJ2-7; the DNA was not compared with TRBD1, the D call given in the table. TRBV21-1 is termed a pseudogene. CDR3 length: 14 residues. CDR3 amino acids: CASSKRQGTYEQYF. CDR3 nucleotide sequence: TGTGCCAGCAGCAAAAGACAGGGGACCTACGAGCAGTACTTC.

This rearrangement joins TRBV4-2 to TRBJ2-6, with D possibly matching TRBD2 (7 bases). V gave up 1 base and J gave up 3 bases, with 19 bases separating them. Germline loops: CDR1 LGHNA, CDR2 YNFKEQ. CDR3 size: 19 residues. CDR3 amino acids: CASSQVSGAGAVGANVLTF. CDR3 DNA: TGTGCCAGCAGCCAAGTGAGTGGGGCGGGGGCGGTTGGGGCCAACGTCCTGACTTTC.

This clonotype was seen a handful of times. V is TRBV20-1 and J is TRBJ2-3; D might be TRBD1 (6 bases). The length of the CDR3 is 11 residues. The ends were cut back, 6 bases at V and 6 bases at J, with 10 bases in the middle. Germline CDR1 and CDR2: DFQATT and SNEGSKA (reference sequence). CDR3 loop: CSAKGQDTQYF. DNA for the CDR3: TGCAGTGCGAAAGGACAGGATACGCAGTATTTT.

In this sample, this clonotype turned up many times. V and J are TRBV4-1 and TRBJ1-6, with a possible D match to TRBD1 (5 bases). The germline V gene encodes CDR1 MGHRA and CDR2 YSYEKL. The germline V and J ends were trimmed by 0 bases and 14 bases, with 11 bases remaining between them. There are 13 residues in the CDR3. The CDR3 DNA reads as TGCGCCAGCAGCCAAGATAGGGGTTTCACCCTCCACTTT. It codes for CASSQDRGFTLHF.

The CDR3: CSAGGQGLHEQYF. The CDR3 coding sequence is TGCAGTGCTGGGGGACAGGGCCTGCACGAGCAGTACTTC. V usage is TRBV20-1 and J usage is TRBJ2-5; the match to TRBD1 covers 9 bases. The closer fit of TRBJ2-7 to the DNA end suggests the J call may be wrong. Germline V CDR1 and CDR2: DFQATT, SNEGSKA (reference sequence). The CDR3 length is 13 residues.

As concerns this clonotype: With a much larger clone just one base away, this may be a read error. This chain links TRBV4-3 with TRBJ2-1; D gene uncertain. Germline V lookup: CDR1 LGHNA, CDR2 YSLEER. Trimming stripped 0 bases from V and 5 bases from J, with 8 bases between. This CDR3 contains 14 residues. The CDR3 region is CASSQELRNNEQFF. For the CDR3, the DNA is TGCGCCAGCAGCCAAGAGCTAAGGAACAATGAGCAGTTCTTC.

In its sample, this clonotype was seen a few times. The CDR3 sequence: CASSWTGGNEKLFF. CDR3 DNA: TGTGCCAGCAGTTGGACAGGGGGGAATGAAAAACTGTTTTTT. This chain joins TRBV12-3 or TRBV12-4 and TRBJ1-4, with 10 bases matching TRBD1. The CDR3 is 14 amino acids. The V and J ends lost 4 bases and 5 bases, in that order; junction bases with no gene match: 1.

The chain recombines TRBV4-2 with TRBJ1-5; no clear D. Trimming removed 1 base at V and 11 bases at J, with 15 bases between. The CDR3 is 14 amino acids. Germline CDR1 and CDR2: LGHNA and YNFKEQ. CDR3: CASSQGEEPTAQHF. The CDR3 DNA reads TGTGCCAGCAGCCAAGGTGAGGAGCCTACGGCCCAGCATTTT.

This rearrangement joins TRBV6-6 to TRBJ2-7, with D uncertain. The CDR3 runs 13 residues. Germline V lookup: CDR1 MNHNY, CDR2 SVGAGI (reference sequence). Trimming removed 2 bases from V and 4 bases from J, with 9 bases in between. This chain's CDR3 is CASSYLNRYEQYF. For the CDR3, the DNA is TGTGCCAGCAGTTACCTTAACAGATACGAGCAGTACTTC.

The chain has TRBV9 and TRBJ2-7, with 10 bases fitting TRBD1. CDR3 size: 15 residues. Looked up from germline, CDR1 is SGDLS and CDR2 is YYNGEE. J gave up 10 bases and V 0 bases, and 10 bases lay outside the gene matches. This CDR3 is CASSVGTGGFEAQYF. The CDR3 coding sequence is TGTGCCAGCAGCGTAGGGACAGGGGGTTTCGAGGCCCAGTACTTC.

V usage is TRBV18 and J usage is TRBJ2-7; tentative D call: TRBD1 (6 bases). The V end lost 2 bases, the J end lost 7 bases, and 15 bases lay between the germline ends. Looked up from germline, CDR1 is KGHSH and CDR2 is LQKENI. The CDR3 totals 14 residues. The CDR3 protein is CASSPRRAGVEQYF. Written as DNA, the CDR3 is TGTGCCAGCTCACCAAGACGAGCAGGGGTTGAGCAGTACTTC.

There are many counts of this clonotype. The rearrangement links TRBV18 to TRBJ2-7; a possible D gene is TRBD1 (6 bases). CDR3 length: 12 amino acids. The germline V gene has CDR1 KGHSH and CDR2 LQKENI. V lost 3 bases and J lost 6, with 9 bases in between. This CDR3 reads CASSPDSGEQYF. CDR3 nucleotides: TGTGCCAGCTCACCGGACAGCGGCGAGCAGTACTTC.

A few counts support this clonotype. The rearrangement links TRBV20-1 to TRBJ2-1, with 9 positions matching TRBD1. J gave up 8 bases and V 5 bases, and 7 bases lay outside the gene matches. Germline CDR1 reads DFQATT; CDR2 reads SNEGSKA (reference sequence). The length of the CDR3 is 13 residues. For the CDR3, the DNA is TGCAGTGCTCCGGGACAGGGAATCTATGAGCAGTTCTTC. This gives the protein CSAPGQGIYEQFF.

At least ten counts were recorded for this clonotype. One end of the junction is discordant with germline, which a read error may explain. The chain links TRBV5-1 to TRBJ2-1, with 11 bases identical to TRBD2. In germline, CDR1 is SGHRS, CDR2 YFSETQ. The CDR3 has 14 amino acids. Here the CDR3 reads CASSSGLAGNEQFF. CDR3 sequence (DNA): TGTGCCAGCAGCTCCGGACTAGCGGGCAATGAGCAGTTCTTC.

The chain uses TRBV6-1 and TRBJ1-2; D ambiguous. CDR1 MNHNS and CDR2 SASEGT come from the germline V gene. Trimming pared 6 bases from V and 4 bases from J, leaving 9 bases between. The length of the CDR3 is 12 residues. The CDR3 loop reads CASRVHGYGYTF. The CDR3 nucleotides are TGTGCCAGCAGGGTCCATGGCTATGGCTACACCTTC.

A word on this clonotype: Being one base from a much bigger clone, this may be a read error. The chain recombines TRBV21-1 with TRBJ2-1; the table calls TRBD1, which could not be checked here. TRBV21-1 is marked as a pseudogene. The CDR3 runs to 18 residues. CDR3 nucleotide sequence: TGTGCCAGCAGCAAAGCAATGGGCAGGGGGGCCTCCTACAATGAGCAGTTCTTC. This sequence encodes CASSKAMGRGASYNEQFF.

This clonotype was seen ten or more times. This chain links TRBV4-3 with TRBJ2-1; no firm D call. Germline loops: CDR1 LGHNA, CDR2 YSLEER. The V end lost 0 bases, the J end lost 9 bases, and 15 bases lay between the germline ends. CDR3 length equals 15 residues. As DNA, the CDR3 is TGCGCCAGCAGCCAAGATTGGCCCCGTCAGAGTGAGCAGTTCTTC. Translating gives CASSQDWPRQSEQFF.

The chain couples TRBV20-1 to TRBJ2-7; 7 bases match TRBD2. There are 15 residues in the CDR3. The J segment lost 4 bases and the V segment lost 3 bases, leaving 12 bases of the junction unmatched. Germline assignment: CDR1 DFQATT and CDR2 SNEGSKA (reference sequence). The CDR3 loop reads CSASTSSGGNYEQYF. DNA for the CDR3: TGCAGTGCTAGTACGTCTAGCGGAGGAAATTACGAGCAGTACTTC.

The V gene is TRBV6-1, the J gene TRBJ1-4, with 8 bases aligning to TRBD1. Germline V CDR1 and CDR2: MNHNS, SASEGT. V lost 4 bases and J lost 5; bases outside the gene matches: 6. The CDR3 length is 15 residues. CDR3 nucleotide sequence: TGTGCCAGCAGTGGAAACAGGGGGTCAAATGAAAAACTGTTTTTT. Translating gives CASSGNRGSNEKLFF.

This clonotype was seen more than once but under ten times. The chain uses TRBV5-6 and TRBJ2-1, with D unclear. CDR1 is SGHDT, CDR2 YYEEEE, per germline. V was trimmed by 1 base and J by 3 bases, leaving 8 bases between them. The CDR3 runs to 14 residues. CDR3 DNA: TGTGCCAGCAGCTTGAGGCACATCTACAATGAGCAGTTCTTC. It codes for CASSLRHIYNEQFF.

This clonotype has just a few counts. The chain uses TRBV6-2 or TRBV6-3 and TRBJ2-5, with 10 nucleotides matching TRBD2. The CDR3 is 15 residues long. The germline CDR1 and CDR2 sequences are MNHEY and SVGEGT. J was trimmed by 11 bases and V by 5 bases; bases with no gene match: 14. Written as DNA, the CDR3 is TGTGCCAGCAGTCTTCAGACTAGCGGGCTAGGGGAGCAGTACTTC. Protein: CASSLQTSGLGEQYF.

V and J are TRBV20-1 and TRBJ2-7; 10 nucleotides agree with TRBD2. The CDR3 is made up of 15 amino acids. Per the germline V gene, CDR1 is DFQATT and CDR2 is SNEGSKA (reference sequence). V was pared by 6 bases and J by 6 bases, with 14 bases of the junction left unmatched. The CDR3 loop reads CSAYTGTSDSSEQYF. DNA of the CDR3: TGCAGTGCGTACACCGGGACTAGCGATTCATCCGAGCAGTACTTC.

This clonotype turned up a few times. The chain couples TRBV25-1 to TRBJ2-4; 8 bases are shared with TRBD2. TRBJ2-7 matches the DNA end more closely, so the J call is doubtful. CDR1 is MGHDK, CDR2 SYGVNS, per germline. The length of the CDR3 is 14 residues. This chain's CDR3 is CASSAASGRYEQYF. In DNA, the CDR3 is TGTGCCAGCAGTGCGGCTAGCGGGCGCTACGAGCAGTACTTC.